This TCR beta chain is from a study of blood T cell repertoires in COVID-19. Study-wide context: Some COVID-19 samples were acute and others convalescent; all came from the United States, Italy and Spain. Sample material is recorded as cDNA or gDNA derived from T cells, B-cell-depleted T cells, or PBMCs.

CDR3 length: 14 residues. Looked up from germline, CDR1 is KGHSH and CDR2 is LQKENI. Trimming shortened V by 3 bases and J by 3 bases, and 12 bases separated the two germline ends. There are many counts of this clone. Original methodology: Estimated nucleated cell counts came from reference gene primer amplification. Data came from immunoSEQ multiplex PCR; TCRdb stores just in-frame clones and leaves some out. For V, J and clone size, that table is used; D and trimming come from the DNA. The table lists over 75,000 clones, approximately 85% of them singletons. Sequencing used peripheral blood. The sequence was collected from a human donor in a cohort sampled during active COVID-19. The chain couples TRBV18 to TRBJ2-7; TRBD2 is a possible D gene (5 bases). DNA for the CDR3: TGTGCCAGCTCACCTGGATCCGGGATCTACGAGCAGTACTTC. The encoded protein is CASSPGSGIYEQYF.